A single T cell receptor beta chain is shown here with its context. Its antigen is undetermined. This same CDR3 is encoded by further DNA sequences in the sample. The sample is drawn from a study of cytomegalovirus exposure and HLA in healthy donors. Study in general: Unique TCRs from HLA-typed donors, approximately 80 million of them, were held in an early data release.

Study results and limitations: In vitro confirmation showed three CMV-associated chains to be CMV antigen specific.

Germline CDR1 MNHEY, CDR2 SMNVEV (reference sequence). Trimming removed 2 bases from V and 0 bases from J, with 8 bases in between. The CDR3 is 15 amino acids. 60 Vbeta and 13 Jbeta primers were used in PCR. Measured with immunoSEQ multiplex PCR; TCRdb has only the in-frame clones, and not every one. This sample has about 300,000 clones, with about nine tenths found just once. This TCR was sampled from a man aged 35 to 55 in good health and CMV-seropositive. Sequencing was carried out using PBMCs. The genes are TRBV27 and TRBJ2-1; possibly TRBD2 for D (5 bases). The CDR3 nucleotides read TGTGCCAGCAGTTTAAGTGGGAGCTCCTACAATGAGCAGTTCTTC. It yields the protein CASSLSGSSYNEQFF.